The 10 T cell receptor beta chains reported below all come from one sample, sequenced in a study of T cell repertoires in cytomegalovirus infection. MiXCR, run by TCRdb on the reads, gives a single entry per CDR3 protein. The data hold around 740,000 distinct CDR3 sequences, with roughly 35% observed a single time. Material: PBMCs. These TCRs come from a human donor in good health (CMV status not recorded). Some clones in this sample may be carry-over from other donors' samples.

The sample holds a few counts of this clonotype. The gene calls are TRBV7-6 and TRBJ2-7; TRBD2 aligns across 7 bases. Germline V lookup: CDR1 SGHVS, CDR2 FNYEAQ. V gave up 4 bases and J gave up 6 bases; unmatched junction bases: 21. CDR3 length: 18 amino acids. In DNA, the CDR3 is TGTGCCAGCAGCTCCGAAAGGTCGGGGGGACTAACCTCGGGCGAGCAGTACTTC. It yields the protein CASSSERSGGLTSGEQYF. The full variable domain, in which reference TRBV7-6 and TRBJ2-7 provide the parts outside the CDR3, is GAGVSQSPRYKVTKRGQDVALRCDPISGHVSLYWYRQALGQGPEFLTYFNYEAQQDKSGLPNDRFSAERPEGSISTLTIQRTEQRDSAMYRCASSSERSGGLTSGEQYFGPGTRLTVT.

The chain recombines TRBV12-3 or TRBV12-4 with TRBJ1-5; TRBD1 is a possible D gene (5 bases). V was shortened by 5 bases and J by 5 bases, with 16 bases between the two germline ends. This CDR3 comprises 15 residues. The CDR3: CASSPLTGIHQPQHF. CDR3 coding DNA: TGTGCCAGCAGTCCGTTAACAGGTATCCATCAGCCCCAGCATTTT.

This clonotype was detected a few times. V is TRBV29-1 and J is TRBJ2-3; weak D call: TRBD2 (5 bases). Germline V gene lookup returns CDR1 SQVTM and CDR2 ANQGSEA. V lost 4 bases and J lost 1, with 9 bases in between. The CDR3 totals 13 residues. DNA of the CDR3: TGCAGCGTTGCGGGGTCGGGCACAGATACGCAGTATTTT. Its protein product is CSVAGSGTDTQYF.

The chain links TRBV6-8 to TRBJ1-1, with D hard to call. Germline V gene data show CDR1 as MNHGY and CDR2 as SAAAGT. This CDR3 is built from 13 residues. V shed 6 bases and J shed 5 bases, with 13 bases lying between them. The CDR3 coding sequence is TGTGCCAGCAGAGGGTCCGTTTTAACTGAAGCTTTCTTT. This encodes CASRGSVLTEAFF.

This chain joins TRBV10-3 and TRBJ2-1, with TRBD1 matching over 9 bases. From germline, CDR1 is ENHRY and CDR2 SYGVKD. The V gene end was trimmed by 4 bases and the J gene end by 5 bases; junction bases not matched to a gene: 6. The CDR3 spans 15 residues. DNA for the CDR3: TGTGCCATCAGTGGGGGACAGGGTGGGGACAATGAGCAGTTCTTC. Translated, it gives CAISGGQGGDNEQFF.

The chain links TRBV6-6 to TRBJ2-2; possible D gene TRBD2, 6 bases. V gave up 5 bases and J gave up 6 bases, with 10 bases separating them. Germline V gene data show CDR1 as MNHNY and CDR2 as SVGAGI (reference sequence). This CDR3 is built from 13 residues. The chain's CDR3 is CASSAWGAGELFF. The CDR3 DNA reads TGTGCCAGCAGTGCTTGGGGGGCCGGGGAGCTGTTTTTT.

Note on this clonotype: This sequence may be a read error, since a much larger clone differs from it by one base. The chain joins TRBV7-8 to TRBJ1-5, with D tentatively TRBD1 (5 bases). Germline CDR1 and CDR2: SGHVS and FQNEAQ. This CDR3 comprises 16 residues. CDR3 nucleotides: TGTGCCAGCAGCTTAGCAGCAGGGTGGAGCAATCAGCCCAAGCATTTT. It translates to CASSLAAGWSNQPKHF. The entire variable domain, with the rest obtained from reference TRBV7-8 and TRBJ1-5, is as follows: GAGVSQSPRYKVAKRGQDVALRCDPISGHVSLFWYQQALGQGPEFLTYFQNEAQLDKSGLPSDRFFAERPEGSVSTLKIQRTQQEDSAVYLCASSLAAGWSNQPKHFGDGTRLSIL.

This clonotype was observed once. The chain employs TRBV20-1 and TRBJ2-5, with a weak D call TRBD2 (5 bases). With 2 bases removed from V and 5 bases from J, the gap between germline ends came to 18 bases. The CDR3 loop spans 15 amino acids. The germline CDR1 and CDR2 sequences are DFQATT and SNEGSKA (reference sequence). CDR3 in amino acids: CSARSLAEVRETQYF. The CDR3 DNA reads as TGCAGTGCTAGAAGTCTAGCTGAAGTGAGGGAGACCCAGTACTTC.

In this sample, this clonotype turned up a few times. This chain connects TRBV10-3 to TRBJ1-1; D possibly corresponds to TRBD1 (6 bases). The germline V and J ends were trimmed by 6 bases and 5 bases, with 16 bases remaining between them. This CDR3 has 14 amino acids. Germline assignment: CDR1 ENHRY and CDR2 SYGVKD. The CDR3, as DNA: TGTGCCATCAGGGAGGCGGGGCAGGGGACTGAAGCTTTCTTT. Translating it yields CAIREAGQGTEAFF.

The chain couples TRBV2 to TRBJ1-5; D not resolved. Germline CDR1 SNHLY, CDR2 FYNNEI. Trimming took 7 bases from V and 3 from J, leaving 13 bases between them. The CDR3 totals 14 residues. CDR3 protein: CASKRTENNQPQHF. Written as DNA, the CDR3 is TGTGCCAGCAAACGGACCGAGAACAATCAGCCCCAGCATTTT.